A selection of T cell receptor beta chains follows, all from one sample in a study of shared clonotypes between healthy human individuals. Here immunoSEQ multiplex PCR was the method, and the copy in TCRdb shows in-frame clones only, minus some. The table shows around 510,000 clones, with about 96% occurring only once. Sequencing was carried out using naive CD4+ T cells sorted from blood. Receptor source: a woman younger than 45 in good health. The CDR3 runs from the conserved cysteine through the conserved F or W. The D gene is left open where the match is weak. Size is stated for part of the rows, as once, few or many counts, or as a class when the clone is expanded.

v_call	clone_size	d_call	j_call	cdr3_aa	cdr3_nt
TRBV28	.	.	TRBJ1-1	CASLRRLRARGTKTEAFF	TGTGCCAGCCTACGCCGCCTGAGGGCCCGCGGGACAAAGACTGAAGCTTTCTTT
TRBV6-6	.	.	TRBJ1-2	CASSYGLHNYGYTF	TGTGCCAGCAGTTACGGCCTCCATAACTATGGCTACACCTTC
TRBV7-9	few	TRBD1	TRBJ1-2	CASSPGTDYGYTF	TGTGCCAGCAGCCCCGGGACAGATTATGGCTACACCTTC
TRBV2	.	.	TRBJ2-5	CASSSLTEQETQYF	TGTGCCAGCAGCTCCCTTACAGAACAAGAGACCCAGTACTTC
TRBV4-1	.	.	TRBJ1-4	CASSRGSGGTGVGKLFF	TGCGCCAGCAGCCGGGGGAGCGGGGGAACCGGGGTCGGAAAACTGTTTTTT
TRBV19	.	.	TRBJ1-3	CASSSGGDGNTIYF	TGTGCCAGTAGTAGCGGCGGGGATGGAAACACCATATATTTT
TRBV10-1	.	.	TRBJ2-3	CASSLSAYTDTQYF	TGCGCCAGCAGTTTGTCAGCTTACACAGATACGCAGTATTTT
TRBV5-1	.	.	TRBJ2-1	CASTGRRSYNEQFF	TGCGCCAGCACCGGGAGACGGTCCTACAATGAGCAGTTCTTC
TRBV9	.	.	TRBJ2-2	CASSAQYGELFF	TGTGCCAGCAGCGCCCAATACGGGGAGCTGTTTTTT
TRBV5-4	.	TRBD2	TRBJ2-2	CASSSGLAGAGELFF	TGTGCCAGCAGCTCCGGACTAGCGGGAGCTGGGGAGCTGTTTTTT
TRBV7-2	.	.	TRBJ2-1	CASSLGPSEGEQFF	TGTGCCAGCAGCTTAGGACCTAGCGAGGGAGAGCAGTTCTTC
TRBV5-1	.	TRBD2	TRBJ2-7	CASSAPTSGTDEQYF	TGCGCCAGCAGCGCTCCAACTAGCGGGACTGACGAGCAGTACTTC
TRBV6-6	few	.	TRBJ1-5	CASSYFEGNQPQHF	TGTGCCAGCAGTTACTTCGAGGGCAATCAGCCCCAGCATTTT
TRBV18	.	.	TRBJ1-1	CASSPDRTEAFF	TGTGCCAGCTCACCAGATCGCACTGAAGCTTTCTTT
TRBV9	.	.	TRBJ2-5	CASSERGGQSQETQYF	TGTGCCAGCAGCGAGAGGGGGGGACAATCGCAAGAGACCCAGTACTTC
TRBV4-2	.	TRBD2	TRBJ2-7	CASSQDYHLAGGYYEQYF	TGTGCCAGCAGCCAAGATTATCATCTAGCGGGAGGGTATTACGAGCAGTACTTC